The 12 T cell receptor beta chains below all came from one sample that was sequenced in a study of control samples from healthy donors and cancer patients. Sequencing was performed with immunoSEQ multiplex PCR; in TCRdb, only in-frame clones are kept and a portion is missing. Of roughly 120,000 clones in the sample, over 90% were seen once. The source material was blood. The origin of the receptors is a man aged 25-45 years in good health.

This rearrangement joins TRBV11-2 to TRBJ2-1; D possibly uses TRBD1 or TRBD2 (6 bases each). Per germline, CDR1 SGHAT and CDR2 FQNNGV. Trimming left V 11 bases short and J 8 bases short, with 28 bases between. The CDR3 contains 16 residues. The CDR3, as DNA: TGTGCCCCGCCTAAATCAAGGGGGGCGCTCACAGATGAGCAGTTCTTC. This sequence encodes CAPPKSRGALTDEQFF.

The chain joins TRBV30 to TRBJ1-5; 10 bases align to TRBD1. Germline assignment: CDR1 GTSNPN and CDR2 SVGIG (reference sequence). This CDR3 spans 13 amino acids. Trimming cost V 8 bases and J 4 bases; bases outside gene matches: 5. CDR3 loop: CAVADRGNQPQHF. CDR3 in DNA: TGTGCCGTGGCGGACAGGGGGAATCAGCCCCAGCATTTT.

This clone was detected only once. The gene calls are TRBV6-5 and TRBJ1-2; D may be TRBD1 (5 bases). The ends were cut back, 5 bases at V and 6 bases at J, with 16 bases in the middle. Per the germline V gene, CDR1 is MNHEY and CDR2 is SVGAGI. This CDR3 is built from 14 residues. The CDR3 sequence is CASSPARGVNGYTF. The CDR3 DNA is TGTGCCAGCAGTCCCGCCCGGGGCGTGAATGGCTACACCTTC.

The chain recombines TRBV27 with TRBJ2-3, with unresolved D. CDR1 MNHEY and CDR2 SMNVEV come from the germline V gene (reference sequence). CDR3 length: 17 amino acids. V was cut by 5 bases and J by 0 bases, with 18 bases left in between. The CDR3 nucleotides are TGTGCCAGCAGTCCAAGGCCCAAGATCACTAGCACAGATACGCAGTATTTT. It yields the protein CASSPRPKITSTDTQYF.

This clone has a single count. V gene TRBV5-1 combines with J gene TRBJ1-3; no firm D call. V was cut by 1 base and J by 1 base, with 9 bases left in between. CDR3 length: 15 residues. Germline CDR1 and CDR2: SGHRS and YFSETQ. CDR3 amino acids: CASSLSLASGNTIYF. The CDR3 DNA sequence: TGCGCCAGCAGCTTGTCTCTGGCTTCTGGAAACACCATATATTTT. Variable domain in full (rest from reference TRBV5-1 and TRBJ1-3): KAGVTQTPRYLIKTRGQQVTLSCSPISGHRSVSWYQQTPGQGLQFLFEYFSETQRNKGNFPGRFSGRQFSNSRSEMNVSTLELGDSALYLCASSLSLASGNTIYFGEGSWLTVV.

V usage is TRBV3-1 (or the pseudogene TRBV3-2) and J usage is TRBJ1-3; D not certain. There are 13 residues in the CDR3. The germline V gene has CDR1 LGHDT and CDR2 YNNKEL (reference sequence). V was clipped by 4 bases and J by 4 bases, with 8 bases between them. The DNA of the CDR3 is TGTGCCAGCAGCCTCGACGAGGGAAACACCATATATTTT. It specifies CASSLDEGNTIYF.

This clone was seen just once. The chain employs TRBV27 and TRBJ1-1; a possible D gene is TRBD1 (5 bases). Germline assignment: CDR1 MNHEY and CDR2 SMNVEV (reference sequence). The V and J ends lost 8 bases and 5 bases respectively, with 15 bases between them. This CDR3 contains 13 residues. CDR3 nucleotides: TGTGCCAGCCTCAGGTCGGGGGAAACTGAAGCTTTCTTT. Protein sequence: CASLRSGETEAFF.

The CDR3 is CASSLWGVSEAFF. The CDR3 DNA follows: TGTGCCAGCAGCTTGTGGGGGGTCTCGGAAGCTTTCTTT. The chain has TRBV11-2 and TRBJ1-1; D may be TRBD1 (5 bases). Germline V gene data show CDR1 as SGHAT and CDR2 as FQNNGV. CDR3 length: 13 amino acids. V lost 3 bases and J lost 8, with 13 bases in between.

The gene calls are TRBV28 and TRBJ2-7; 8 bases fit TRBD1. V shed 6 bases, J shed 10 bases, and the junction held 8 bases outside the gene matches. Germline CDR1 is MDHEN and CDR2 is SYDVKM. The CDR3 has 12 residues. The CDR3 loop is CASRRADRAQYF. CDR3 sequence (DNA): TGTGCCAGCAGGCGGGCGGACAGGGCCCAGTACTTC.

V usage is TRBV27 and J usage is TRBJ1-2, with D perhaps TRBD1 (5 bases). There are 13 residues in the CDR3. The V and J ends lost 5 bases and 4 bases respectively, with 11 bases between them. Germline V gene lookup returns CDR1 MNHEY and CDR2 SMNVEV (reference sequence). The CDR3 DNA reads as TGTGCCAGCAGTATAAGGGGTAGCTATGGCTACACCTTC. Translating it yields CASSIRGSYGYTF.

V gene TRBV5-1 combines with J gene TRBJ1-1, with 8 bases that match TRBD1. Germline assignment: CDR1 SGHRS and CDR2 YFSETQ. This CDR3 spans 15 amino acids. The trim removed 4 bases at V and 4 bases at J, leaving 9 bases unmatched. In DNA, the CDR3 is TGCGCCAGCAGCGCATTACAGGGGGACGCCACTGAAGCTTTCTTT. Translation: CASSALQGDATEAFF.

This clone was counted a few times. V is TRBV3-1 (or the pseudogene TRBV3-2) and J is TRBJ1-1, with a weak D call TRBD1 (6 bases). V was clipped by 6 bases and J by 1 base, with 12 bases between them. This CDR3 has 14 residues. Germline CDR1 is LGHDT and CDR2 is YNNKEL (reference sequence). Here the CDR3 DNA reads TGTGCCAGCAGGTCCAGGGGACCGAACACTGAAGCTTTCTTT. This codes for CASRSRGPNTEAFF.